This T cell receptor (beta chain) was found in a study of blood T cell repertoires in COVID-19. Germline assignment: CDR1 SEHNR and CDR2 FQNEAQ (reference sequence). CDR3 size: 13 residues. Trimming removed 6 bases from V and 3 bases from J, with 11 bases in between. How the authors handled the data: Nucleated cell counts were estimated from reference gene primer amplification. Sequencing was performed with immunoSEQ multiplex PCR; in TCRdb, only in-frame clones are kept and a portion is missing. From that table come the V and J calls and clone size; the DNA was used to work out D and trimming. In the table there are 110,000 to 150,000 clones, less than 80% of which are singletons.

The chain recombines TRBV7-9 with TRBJ1-2; D is uncertain. The sequencing input was peripheral blood. This TCR derives from a man aged 55 to 70 with acute or convalescent COVID-19. The CDR3 DNA follows: TGTGCCAGCAGTTTTGGCCGGGACTATGGCTACACCTTC. Translating it yields CASSFGRDYGYTF.